The 16 T cell receptor beta chains below all came from one sample that was sequenced in a study of T cell repertoires in cytomegalovirus infection. Each CDR3 protein is one row after TCRdb ran MiXCR on the reads. This table has about 100,000 distinct CDR3 sequences, about 22% appearing once. The sample was CD8+ T cells from PBMCs. The source of these receptors is a human donor in good health (CMV status not recorded). Some clones in this sample may be carry-over from other donors' samples.

This clonotype was observed a handful of times. This chain connects TRBV27 to TRBJ1-5, with D perhaps matching TRBD1 (6 bases). CDR1 and CDR2 (germline): MNHEY, SMNVEV (reference sequence). The germline V and J ends were trimmed by 3 bases and 3 bases, with 9 bases remaining between them. The CDR3 has 14 amino acids. The CDR3: CASSFTGNNQPQHF. CDR3 in DNA: TGTGCCAGCAGTTTCACAGGGAACAATCAGCCCCAGCATTTT.

As concerns this clonotype: One end of the junction fails to match germline, which may point to a read error. The chain recombines TRBV11-2 with TRBJ1-6, with D perhaps TRBD1 (6 bases). CDR3 length: 13 residues. Germline CDR1 reads SGHAT; CDR2 reads FQNNGV. DNA for the CDR3: TGTGCCAGCAGCTTAGACCCCACGGGACATCCAGAATTT. Its protein product is CASSLDPTGHPEF.

The chain couples TRBV10-3 to TRBJ1-1, with TRBD1 matching 9 bases. Germline V gives CDR1 ENHRY, CDR2 SYGVKD. The CDR3 has 16 amino acids. The V and J ends lost 4 bases and 1 base, in that order; junction bases with no gene match: 7. This CDR3 is CAISGNRGQWNTEAFF. CDR3 nucleotide sequence: TGTGCCATCAGTGGTAACAGGGGGCAATGGAACACTGAAGCTTTCTTT.

The chain recombines TRBV2 with TRBJ2-3, with no clear D. The CDR3 spans 16 residues. V lost 0 bases and J 2 bases, leaving 12 bases between the germline ends. Germline V gives CDR1 SNHLY, CDR2 FYNNEI. CDR3 in DNA: TGTGCCAGCAGTGAAGCGGCAGCTGTATTCACAGATACGCAGTATTTT. It codes for CASSEAAAVFTDTQYF.

This clonotype was seen a few times. The chain employs TRBV18 and TRBJ1-1; 8 bases match TRBD1. Losses at the gene ends were 0 bases for V and 7 bases for J; bases not matched to a gene: 7. Germline loops: CDR1 KGHSH, CDR2 LQKENI. The CDR3 has 15 residues. CDR3 residues: CASSPPQGAVVEAFF. As DNA, the CDR3 is TGTGCCAGCTCACCACCCCAGGGGGCTGTGGTTGAAGCTTTCTTT.

This clonotype was counted at least ten times. The chain recombines TRBV7-2 with TRBJ1-2; no definite D call. In germline, CDR1 is SGHTA, CDR2 FQGNSA. This CDR3 spans 11 amino acids. Trimming left V 10 bases short and J 6 bases short, with 12 bases between. The DNA for the CDR3 is TGTGCCACCCGCCGGGATCATGGCTACACCTTC. It codes for CATRRDHGYTF.

This chain uses TRBV6-2 or TRBV6-3 with TRBJ2-5, with D possibly TRBD1 on 6 matching bases. Germline CDR1 and CDR2: MNHEY and SVGEGT. This CDR3 is 15 amino acids long. V lost 7 bases to trimming and J lost 6 bases, with 21 bases between them. CDR3 residues: CASTAGAGLGKTQYF. In nucleotides, the CDR3 is TGTGCCAGCACGGCAGGGGCAGGGTTGGGTAAGACCCAGTACTTC.

This clonotype showed up just a few times. The genes are TRBV20-1 and TRBJ2-1; D not resolved. Per germline, CDR1 DFQATT and CDR2 SNEGSKA (reference sequence). The V gene lost 0 bases and the J gene lost 10 bases, with 13 bases spanning the gap. The CDR3 is 13 residues long. The CDR3 loop reads CSARDPKLYEQFF. DNA for the CDR3: TGCAGTGCTAGAGATCCGAAGCTTTACGAGCAGTTCTTC.

This clonotype occurred a few times. The chain has TRBV7-2 and TRBJ1-6; no firm D call. V shed 0 bases and J shed 5 bases, with 5 bases lying between them. This CDR3 has 14 residues. Germline V gives CDR1 SGHTA, CDR2 FQGNSA. As DNA, the CDR3 is TGTGCCAGCAGCTTAGCCCGGGATAATTCACCCCTCCACTTT. It yields the protein CASSLARDNSPLHF.

This clonotype was recorded a few times. The chain uses TRBV7-9 and TRBJ2-1; TRBD1 aligns across 8 bases. Germline V CDR1 and CDR2: SEHNR, FQNEAQ (reference sequence). The CDR3 runs 15 residues. Trimming removed 2 bases from V and 5 bases from J; junction bases left unmatched: 5. CDR3 nucleotide sequence: TGTGCCAGCAGCTTATTGGGACAGGATAACAATGAGCAGTTCTTC. This translates into CASSLLGQDNNEQFF.

This chain links TRBV29-1 with TRBJ2-7; 10 bases fit TRBD1. CDR1 and CDR2 from the germline V gene are SQVTM and ANQGSEA. This CDR3 spans 14 amino acids. V shed 6 bases and J 3 bases; nucleotides not matched to a gene: 8. This CDR3 is CSVQGQGTYYEQYF. The CDR3 DNA reads TGCAGCGTACAGGGACAGGGGACTTACTACGAGCAGTACTTC.

This clonotype was seen more than once but under ten times. The chain uses TRBV29-1 and TRBJ1-5; no firm D call. Germline V gene lookup returns CDR1 SQVTM and CDR2 ANQGSEA. CDR3 length: 13 residues. V dropped 6 bases and J dropped 3 bases, with 12 bases sitting between them. Here the CDR3 reads CSVAAEYNQPQHF. CDR3 DNA: TGCAGCGTAGCCGCGGAGTACAATCAGCCCCAGCATTTT.

In its sample, this clonotype was seen a few times. The chain combines TRBV12-3 or TRBV12-4 with TRBJ2-3, with no clear D. This CDR3 has 16 residues. With 4 bases removed from V and 4 bases from J, the gap between germline ends came to 18 bases. In DNA, the CDR3 is TGTGCCAGCAGTTGGTCATCGAGGAGATCGGCAGATACGCAGTATTTT. Its protein is CASSWSSRRSADTQYF.

For this clonotype: A much larger clone lies one base from this, so it may be a read error. The genes are TRBV25-1 and TRBJ2-7; tentatively, D is TRBD1 or TRBD2 (5 bases each). Germline loops: CDR1 MGHDK, CDR2 SYGVNS. CDR3 size: 17 residues. V was trimmed by 0 bases and J by 6 bases, leaving 21 bases between them. The CDR3 loop is CASSEYEARHGTFEQYF. The DNA of the CDR3 is TGTGCCAGCAGTGAATACGAGGCGCGACATGGGACGTTCGAGCAGTACTTC.

This clonotype was seen ten or more times. The chain combines TRBV12-5 with TRBJ1-4; TRBD1 aligns across 7 bases. CDR1 and CDR2 from the germline V gene are LGHNT and FRNRAP. This CDR3 is 15 amino acids long. V lost 4 bases and J lost 7; bases outside the gene matches: 9. The CDR3 spells CASGWTGTVGEKLFF. In DNA form, the CDR3 reads TGTGCTAGTGGTTGGACCGGGACAGTCGGTGAAAAACTGTTTTTT.

This clonotype was seen repeatedly, ten times or more. V usage is TRBV6-2 or TRBV6-3 and J usage is TRBJ1-1; no definite D call. Trimming left V 8 bases short and J 3 bases short, with 19 bases between. CDR3 size: 15 residues. Germline V gene sequence: CDR1 MNHEY, CDR2 SVGEGT. The chain's CDR3 is CASGFVPGSDTEAFF. As DNA, the CDR3 is TGTGCCAGCGGGTTTGTGCCGGGATCGGACACTGAAGCTTTCTTT.